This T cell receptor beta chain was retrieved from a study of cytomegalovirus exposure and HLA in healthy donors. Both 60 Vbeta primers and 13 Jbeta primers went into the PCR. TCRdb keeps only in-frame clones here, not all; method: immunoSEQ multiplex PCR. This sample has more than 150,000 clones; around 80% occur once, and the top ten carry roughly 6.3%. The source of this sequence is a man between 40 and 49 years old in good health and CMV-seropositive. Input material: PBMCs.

The CDR3 DNA reads TGTGCCAGCAGCGCCACAGGGGGAGATACGCAGTATTTT. Translated: CASSATGGDTQYF. The rearrangement joins TRBV9 to TRBJ2-3; 8 bases fit TRBD1. Germline V gives CDR1 SGDLS, CDR2 YYNGEE. The trim removed 3 bases at V and 5 bases at J, leaving 2 bases unmatched. The CDR3 covers 13 residues.